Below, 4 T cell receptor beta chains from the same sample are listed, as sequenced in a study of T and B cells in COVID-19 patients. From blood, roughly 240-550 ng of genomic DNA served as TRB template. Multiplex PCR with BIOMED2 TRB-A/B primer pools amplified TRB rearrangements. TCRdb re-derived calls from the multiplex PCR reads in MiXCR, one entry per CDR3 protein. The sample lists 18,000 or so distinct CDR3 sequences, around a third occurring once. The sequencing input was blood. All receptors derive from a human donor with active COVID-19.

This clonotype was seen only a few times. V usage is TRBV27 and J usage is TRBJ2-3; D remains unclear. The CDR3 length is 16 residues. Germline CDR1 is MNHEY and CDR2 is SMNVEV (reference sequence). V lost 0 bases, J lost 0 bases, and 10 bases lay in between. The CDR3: CASSLSDALSTDTQYF. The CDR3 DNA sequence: TGTGCCAGCAGTTTATCAGATGCCCTGAGCACAGATACGCAGTATTTT.

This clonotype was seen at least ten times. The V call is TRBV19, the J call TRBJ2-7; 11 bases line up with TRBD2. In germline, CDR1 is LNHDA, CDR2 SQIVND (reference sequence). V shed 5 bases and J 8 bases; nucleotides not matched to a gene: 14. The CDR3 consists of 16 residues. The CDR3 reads CASSAETSGGVDKQYF. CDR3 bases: TGTGCCAGTAGTGCCGAAACTAGCGGGGGTGTGGATAAGCAGTACTTC. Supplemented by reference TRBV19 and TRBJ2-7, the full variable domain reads DGGITQSPKYLFRKEGQNVTLSCEQNLNHDAMYWYRQDPGQGLRLIYYSQIVNDFQKGDIAEGYSVSREKKESFPLTVTSAQKNPTAFYLCASSAETSGGVDKQYFGPGTRLTVT.

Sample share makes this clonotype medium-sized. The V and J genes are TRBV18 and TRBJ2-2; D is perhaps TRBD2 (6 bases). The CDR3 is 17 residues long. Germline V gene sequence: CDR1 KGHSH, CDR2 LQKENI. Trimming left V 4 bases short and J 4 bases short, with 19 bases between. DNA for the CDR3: TGTGCCAGCTCACTCCTGGACGGGAGCTCGGGCACCGGGGAGCTGTTTTTT. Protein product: CASSLLDGSSGTGELFF.

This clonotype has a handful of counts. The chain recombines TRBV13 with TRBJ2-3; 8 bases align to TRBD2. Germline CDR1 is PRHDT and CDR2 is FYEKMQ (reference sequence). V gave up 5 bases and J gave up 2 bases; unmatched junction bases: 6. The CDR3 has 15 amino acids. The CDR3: CASSPTSENTDTQYF. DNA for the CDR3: TGTGCCAGCAGCCCGACTAGCGAGAACACAGATACGCAGTATTTT. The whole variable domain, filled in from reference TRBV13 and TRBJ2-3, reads AAGVIQSPRHLIKEKRETATLKCYPIPRHDTVYWYQQGPGQDPQFLISFYEKMQSDKGSIPDRFSAQQFSDYHSELNMSSLELGDSALYFCASSPTSENTDTQYFGPGTRLTVL.